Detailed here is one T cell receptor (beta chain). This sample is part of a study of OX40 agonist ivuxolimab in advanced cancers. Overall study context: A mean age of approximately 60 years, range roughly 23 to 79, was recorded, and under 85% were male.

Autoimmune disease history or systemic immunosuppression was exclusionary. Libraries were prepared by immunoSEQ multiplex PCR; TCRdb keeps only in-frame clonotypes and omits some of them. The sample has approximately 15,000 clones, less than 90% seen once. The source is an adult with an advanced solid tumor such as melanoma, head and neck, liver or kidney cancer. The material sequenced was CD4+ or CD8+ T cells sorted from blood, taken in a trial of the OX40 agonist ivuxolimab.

The CDR3: CASPRDRPMNTEAFF. The CDR3, as DNA: TGTGCCAGCCCAAGGGACAGGCCCATGAACACTGAAGCTTTCTTT. The genes are TRBV2 and TRBJ1-1; 8 nucleotides align to TRBD1. CDR3 size: 15 residues. Germline V gives CDR1 SNHLY, CDR2 FYNNEI. Germline trimming cut 8 bases from V and 0 bases from J; bases unmatched to any gene: 8.